This T cell receptor (beta chain) was sequenced for a study of identifying expanded T cells in peripheral blood. The study's findings and limits: Roughly 1.1 clones differed between technical replicates, versus around 15 and 19 over time. Roughly two-week clone count variance significantly increased as total template count grew.

With respect to this clone: Antigen specificity is unknown.

TCRdb keeps only in-frame clones here, not all; method: immunoSEQ multiplex PCR. The data hold 120,000 or so clones, with approximately 84% observed a single time. During the collection period, no donor immune events like infections were recorded. The CDR3 sequence is 15 residues long. Germline V gene lookup returns CDR1 SGHAT and CDR2 FQNNGV. The germline V and J ends were trimmed by 4 bases and 7 bases, with 16 bases remaining between them. The rearrangement joins TRBV11-2 to TRBJ1-4, with D possibly being TRBD1 (6 bases). What was sequenced was blood. The clonotype was recovered from a person aged 18-70 years in good health. The CDR3 DNA follows: TGTGCCAGCAGCTCGAGGACAGCCGGGGGTGAAAAACTGTTTTTT. This sequence encodes CASSSRTAGGEKLFF.